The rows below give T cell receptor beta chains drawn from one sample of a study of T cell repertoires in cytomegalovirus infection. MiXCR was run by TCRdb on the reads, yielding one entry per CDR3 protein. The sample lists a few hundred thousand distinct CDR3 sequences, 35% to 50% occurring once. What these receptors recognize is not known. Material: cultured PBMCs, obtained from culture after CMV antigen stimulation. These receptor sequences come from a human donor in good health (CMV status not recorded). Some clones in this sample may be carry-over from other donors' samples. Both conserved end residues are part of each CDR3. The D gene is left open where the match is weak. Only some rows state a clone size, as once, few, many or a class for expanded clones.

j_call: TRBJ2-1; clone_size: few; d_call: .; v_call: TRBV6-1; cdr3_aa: CASSDNYNEQFF; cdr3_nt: TGTGCCAGCAGTGATAACTACAATGAGCAGTTCTTC
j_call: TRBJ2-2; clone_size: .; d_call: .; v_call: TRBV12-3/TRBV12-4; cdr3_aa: CASSLNSGSTGELFF; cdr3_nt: TGTGCCAGCAGTTTAAATTCGGGGTCGACCGGGGAGCTGTTTTTT
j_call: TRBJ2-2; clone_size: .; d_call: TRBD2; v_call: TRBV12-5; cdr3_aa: CASGYGLAGRTGELFF; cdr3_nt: TGTGCTAGTGGTTACGGGCTAGCGGGTCGGACCGGGGAGCTGTTTTTT
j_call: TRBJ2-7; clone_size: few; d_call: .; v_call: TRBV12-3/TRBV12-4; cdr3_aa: CASSFETYEQYF; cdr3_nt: TGTGCCAGCAGTTTCGAGACCTACGAGCAGTACTTC
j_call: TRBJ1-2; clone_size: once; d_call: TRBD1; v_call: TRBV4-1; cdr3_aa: CASSRTGDPGYTF; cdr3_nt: TGCGCCAGCAGCCGGACAGGCGATCCCGGCTACACCTTC
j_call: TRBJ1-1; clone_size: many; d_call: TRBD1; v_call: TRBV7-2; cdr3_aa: CASSLRVGAGGSNTEAFF; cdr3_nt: TGTGCCAGCAGCTTAAGGGTGGGGGCAGGGGGCTCGAACACTGAAGCTTTCTTT
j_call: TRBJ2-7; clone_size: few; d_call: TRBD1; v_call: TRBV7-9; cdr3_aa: CASSPGQGSSPPFYEQYF; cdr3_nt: TGTGCCAGCAGCCCGGGACAGGGTTCCTCACCGCCTTTTTACGAGCAGTACTTC
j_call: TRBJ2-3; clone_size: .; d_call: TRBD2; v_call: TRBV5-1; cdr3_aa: CASSAGLAGGQDTQYF; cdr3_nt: TGCGCCAGCAGCGCCGGACTAGCGGGGGGCCAAGATACGCAGTATTTT
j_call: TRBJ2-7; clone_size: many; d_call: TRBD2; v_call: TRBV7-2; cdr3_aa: CASSLTSGSPSSYEQYF; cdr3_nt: TGTGCCAGCAGCTTGACTAGCGGGAGTCCCAGCTCCTACGAGCAGTACTTC
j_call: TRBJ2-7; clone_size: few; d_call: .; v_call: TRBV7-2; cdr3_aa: CASSLGIQGEQYF; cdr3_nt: TGTGCCAGCAGCTTAGGAATCCAGGGCGAGCAGTACTTC
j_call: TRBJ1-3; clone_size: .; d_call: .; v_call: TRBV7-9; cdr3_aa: CASSETGGLGNTIYF; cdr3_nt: TGTGCCAGCAGCGAAACGGGGGGTCTTGGAAACACCATATATTTT